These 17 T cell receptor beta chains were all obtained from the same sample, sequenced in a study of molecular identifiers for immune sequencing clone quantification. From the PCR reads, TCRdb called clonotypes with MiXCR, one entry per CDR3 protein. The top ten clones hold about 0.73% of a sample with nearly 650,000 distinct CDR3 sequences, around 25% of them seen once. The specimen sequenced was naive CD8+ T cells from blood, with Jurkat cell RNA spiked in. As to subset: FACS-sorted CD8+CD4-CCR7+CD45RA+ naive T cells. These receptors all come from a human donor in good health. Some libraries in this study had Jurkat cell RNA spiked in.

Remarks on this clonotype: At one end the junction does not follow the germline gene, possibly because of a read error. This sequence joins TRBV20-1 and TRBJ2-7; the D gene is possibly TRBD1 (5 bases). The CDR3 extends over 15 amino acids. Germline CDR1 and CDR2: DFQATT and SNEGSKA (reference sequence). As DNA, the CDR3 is TGCAGTGCTAGACTGGACAACCAATCCAACTACGAGCTGTACTTC. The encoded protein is CSARLDNQSNYELYF.

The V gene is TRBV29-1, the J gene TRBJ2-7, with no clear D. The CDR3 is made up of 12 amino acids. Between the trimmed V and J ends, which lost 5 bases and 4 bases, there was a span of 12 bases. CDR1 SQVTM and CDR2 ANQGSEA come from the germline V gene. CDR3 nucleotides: TGCAGCGTTCTTAAGGAAGGTTACGAGCAGTACTTC. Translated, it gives CSVLKEGYEQYF.

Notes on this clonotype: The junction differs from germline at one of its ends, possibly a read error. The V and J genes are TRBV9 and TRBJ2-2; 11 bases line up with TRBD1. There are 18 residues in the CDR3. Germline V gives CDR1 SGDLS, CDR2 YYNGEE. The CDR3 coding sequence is TGTGTCAGCAGCGTCGGCCTGGGACAGGGGGAGAACACCGGGGAGCTGTTTTTT. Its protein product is CVSSVGLGQGENTGELFF.

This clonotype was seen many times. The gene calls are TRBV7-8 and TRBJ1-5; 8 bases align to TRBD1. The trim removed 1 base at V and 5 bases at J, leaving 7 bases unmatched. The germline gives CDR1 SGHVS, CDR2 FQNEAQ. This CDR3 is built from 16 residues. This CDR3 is CASSLEGQAHYQPQHF. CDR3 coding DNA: TGTGCCAGCAGCTTAGAGGGACAGGCGCACTATCAGCCCCAGCATTTT.

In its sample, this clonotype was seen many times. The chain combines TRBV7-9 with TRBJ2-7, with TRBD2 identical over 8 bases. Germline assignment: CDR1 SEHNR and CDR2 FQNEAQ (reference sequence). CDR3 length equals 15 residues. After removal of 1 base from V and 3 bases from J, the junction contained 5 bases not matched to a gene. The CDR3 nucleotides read TGTGCCAGCAGCTTAGGCGGGGGGCACGTCTACGAGCAGTACTTC. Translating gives CASSLGGGHVYEQYF.

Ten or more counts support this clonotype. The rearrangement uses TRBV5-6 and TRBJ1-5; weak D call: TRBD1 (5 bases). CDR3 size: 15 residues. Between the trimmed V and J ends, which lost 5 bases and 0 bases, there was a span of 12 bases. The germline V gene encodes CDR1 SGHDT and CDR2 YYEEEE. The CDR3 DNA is TGTGCCAGCAGTTACCGGGACGGTAGCAATCAGCCCCAGCATTTT. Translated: CASSYRDGSNQPQHF.

CDR3 protein: CSARDSVLSGKTYEQYF. CDR3 DNA sequence: TGCAGTGCTAGAGATTCCGTCCTTAGCGGGAAGACCTACGAGCAGTACTTC. The chain is built from TRBV20-1 and TRBJ2-7; 8 bases line up with TRBD2. Germline CDR1 and CDR2: DFQATT and SNEGSKA (reference sequence). CDR3 size: 17 residues. The J segment lost 2 bases and the V segment lost 0 bases, leaving 12 bases of the junction unmatched.

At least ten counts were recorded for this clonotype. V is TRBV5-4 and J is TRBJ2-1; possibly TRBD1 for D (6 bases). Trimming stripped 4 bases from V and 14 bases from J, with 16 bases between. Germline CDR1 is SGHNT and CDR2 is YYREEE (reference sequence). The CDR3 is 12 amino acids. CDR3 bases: TGTGCCAGCAGCGTGGACAGCGCCGCGGAGTTCTTC. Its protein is CASSVDSAAEFF.

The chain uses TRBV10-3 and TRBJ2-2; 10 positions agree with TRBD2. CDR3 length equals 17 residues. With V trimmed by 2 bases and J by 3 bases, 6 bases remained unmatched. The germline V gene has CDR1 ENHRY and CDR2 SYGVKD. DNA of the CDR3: TGTGCCATCAGTGAGCTGACTACTAGCGGGGACACCGGGGAGCTGTTTTTT. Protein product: CAISELTTSGDTGELFF.

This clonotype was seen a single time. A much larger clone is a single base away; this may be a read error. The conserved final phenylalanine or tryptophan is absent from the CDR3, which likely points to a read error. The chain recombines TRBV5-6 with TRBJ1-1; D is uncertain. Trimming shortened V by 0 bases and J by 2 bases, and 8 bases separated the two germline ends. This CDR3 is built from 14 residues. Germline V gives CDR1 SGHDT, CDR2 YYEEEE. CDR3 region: CASSLAPQNTEAFL. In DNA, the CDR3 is TGTGCCAGCAGCTTGGCCCCACAAAACACTGAAGCTTTCCTT.

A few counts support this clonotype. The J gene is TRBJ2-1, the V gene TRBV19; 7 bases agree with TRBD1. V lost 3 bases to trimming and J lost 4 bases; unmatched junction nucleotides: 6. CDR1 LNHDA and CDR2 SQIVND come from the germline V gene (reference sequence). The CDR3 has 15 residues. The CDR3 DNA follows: TGTGCCAGTAGTATTCAGGGGGTTGGGTACAATGAGCAGTTCTTC. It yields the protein CASSIQGVGYNEQFF.

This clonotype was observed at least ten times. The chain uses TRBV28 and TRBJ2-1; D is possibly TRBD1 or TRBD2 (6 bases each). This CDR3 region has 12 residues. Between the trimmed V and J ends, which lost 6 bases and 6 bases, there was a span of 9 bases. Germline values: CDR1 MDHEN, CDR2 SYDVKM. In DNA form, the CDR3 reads TGTGCCAGCAGCCCGGGGGCCAATGAGCAGTTCTTC. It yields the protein CASSPGANEQFF.

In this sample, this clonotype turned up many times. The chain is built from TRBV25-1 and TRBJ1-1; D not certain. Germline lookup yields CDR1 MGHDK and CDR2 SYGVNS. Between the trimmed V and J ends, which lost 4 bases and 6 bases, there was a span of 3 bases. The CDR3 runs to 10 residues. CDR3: CASSGSEAFF. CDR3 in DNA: TGTGCCAGCAGTGGATCTGAAGCTTTCTTT.

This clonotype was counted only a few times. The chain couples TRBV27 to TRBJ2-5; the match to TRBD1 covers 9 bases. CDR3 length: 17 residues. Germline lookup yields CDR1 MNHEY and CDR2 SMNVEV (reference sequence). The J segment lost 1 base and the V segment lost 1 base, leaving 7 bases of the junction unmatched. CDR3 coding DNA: TGTGCCAGCAGTTTATTTTACGGGACAGGGACCCAAGAGACCCAGTACTTC. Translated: CASSLFYGTGTQETQYF.

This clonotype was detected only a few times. In DNA form, the CDR3 reads TGTGCCAGCAGTGTCCCCCGGGACAGGGGTTGGCAGCCCCAGCATTTT. Residues: CASSVPRDRGWQPQHF. This rearrangement joins TRBV2 to TRBJ1-5, with TRBD1 matching over 10 bases. With 4 bases clipped from V and 7 bases from J, the junction kept 10 bases outside the gene matches. This CDR3 is built from 16 residues. CDR1 and CDR2 (germline): SNHLY, FYNNEI.

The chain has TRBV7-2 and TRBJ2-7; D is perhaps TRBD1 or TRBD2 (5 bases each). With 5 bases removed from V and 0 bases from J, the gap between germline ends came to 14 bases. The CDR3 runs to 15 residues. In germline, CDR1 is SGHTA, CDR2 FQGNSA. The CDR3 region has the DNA TGTGCCAGCAGCCCTACCAGGGAGAGCTCCTACGAGCAGTACTTC. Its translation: CASSPTRESSYEQYF.

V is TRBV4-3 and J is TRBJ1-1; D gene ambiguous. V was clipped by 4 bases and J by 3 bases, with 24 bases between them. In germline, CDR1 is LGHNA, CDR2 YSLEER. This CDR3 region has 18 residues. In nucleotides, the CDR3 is TGCGCCAGCAGCCTTTTCGGAGGAGAGCCCCGATTGGACACTGAAGCTTTCTTT. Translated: CASSLFGGEPRLDTEAFF.